The present T cell receptor beta chain was sequenced within a study of CD8 T cells in ankylosing spondylitis. Study-level results: Some of the motif variants had earlier been found in reactive arthritis patients' fluid and blood.

This clonotype was counted at least ten times. Its specificity is not known. Molecular-barcoded quantitative 5'-RACE produced these TCR beta libraries. TCRdb independently ran MiXCR on the 5' RACE reads; one entry per CDR3 protein. The repertoire includes approximately 130,000 distinct CDR3 sequences, about an eighth of them detected once, and around 4.1% sits in the top ten. This CDR3 has 14 residues. V was cut by 7 bases and J by 2 bases, with 12 bases left in between. In germline, CDR1 is SGHDN, CDR2 FVKESK. The receptor was isolated from a female donor with ankylosing spondylitis or in good health (not recorded which). The chain employs TRBV14 and TRBJ1-3, with D perhaps TRBD1 (5 bases). Sequencing input: blood, either unsorted or a sorted T cell fraction (not recorded which). In nucleotides, the CDR3 is TGTGCCAGCAACCATGCGGGGGCTGGAAACACCATATATTTT. Residues: CASNHAGAGNTIYF. The variable domain in full, with the rest retrieved from reference TRBV14 and TRBJ1-3, is EAGVTQFPSHSVIEKGQTVTLRCDPISGHDNLYWYRRVMGKEIKFLLHFVKESKQDESGMPNNRFLAERTGGTYSTLKVQPAELEDSGVYFCASNHAGAGNTIYFGEGSWLTVV.